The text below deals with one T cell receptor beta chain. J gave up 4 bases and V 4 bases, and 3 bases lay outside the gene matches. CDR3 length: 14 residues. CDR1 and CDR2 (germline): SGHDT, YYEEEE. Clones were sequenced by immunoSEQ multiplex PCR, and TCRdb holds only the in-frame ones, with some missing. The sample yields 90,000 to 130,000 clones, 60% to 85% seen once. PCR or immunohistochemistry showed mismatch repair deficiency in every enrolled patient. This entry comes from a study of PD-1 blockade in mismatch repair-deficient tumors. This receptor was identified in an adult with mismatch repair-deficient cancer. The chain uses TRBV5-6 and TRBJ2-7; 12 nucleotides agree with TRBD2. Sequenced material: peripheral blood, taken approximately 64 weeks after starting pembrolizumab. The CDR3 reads CASSRTSGKYEQYF. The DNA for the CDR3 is TGTGCCAGCAGCCGGACTAGCGGGAAATACGAGCAGTACTTC.